This record concerns one TCR beta chain sequence. This clone was detected only once. It lacks a known antigen. No base qualities exist here, and no much larger clone lies one base off it. On a MiSeq, deep resolution sequencing aimed for a depth between 1 in 1 million and 1 in 200,000 T cells, with each clonotype covered 10x on average. The immunoSEQ hsTCRB Kit was used to generate TCR beta libraries. Concerning the study's data processing: Data were analyzed with ImmunoSEQ Data Assistant and ImmunoSEQ Analyzer, with V, D and J genes assigned per IMGT definitions. Clonality, with values ranging from 0 to 1, was calculated as one minus the normalized Shannon entropy of productive rearrangement frequencies. Public clonotype analysis was restricted to overrepresented clonotypes comprising at least 0.05% of each patient's repertoire. Repertoires from approximately 12 age-matched healthy donors in immuneACCESS were used as clonality controls. What TCRdb holds here is the immuneACCESS table cut down to in-frame rearrangements. Part of the clones is not present; checked against another copy, under half of the missing clones reflect an unresolved V gene, and the others are unexplained. The V and J calls and clone size were taken over from that table, and D and trimming were inferred from the DNA. This sample has some 140,000 clones in its table, and less than 95% of those were observed once. The top ten clonotypes cover 10% to 13% of the sample.

V loses 4 bases at its end and J loses 4 bases; junction bases beyond the gene matches: 6. The germline V gene yields MGHDK for CDR1 and SYGVNS for CDR2. Including the terminal cysteine and phenylalanine, the CDR3 comprises 15 residues. Just CDR3 DNA is preserved here, 45 bases in frame from base 1. The sample comes from a study of cytotoxic CD8 clonotypes in ibrutinib-treated CLL (TCRdb year 2021). Regarding the study in general: The cohort had ten to twelve relapsed/refractory and about 15 treatment-naive patients; about 17 were IGHV unmutated. Responses were partial in 24 patients and complete in 2; after median roughly 69 months follow-up, about 14 stayed in remission and 12 progressed. Response samples were obtained after a median of 12 months of treatment, with a range of roughly 6 to 40 months. On average, each sample yielded 270,000 or so productive templates and 80,000 to 95,000 productive rearrangements. Longitudinal samples were available for about 30% of the 86 trial participants. Cryopreserved peripheral blood mononuclear cells were collected before treatment, at response, and at either disease progression or sustained remission. Every remission and progressive disease sample was obtained while ibrutinib was still being received by the patients. Broad study findings and their caveats: Baseline clonality was found to be higher than that of age-matched healthy donors and was strongly correlated with circulating CD8+ T-cell counts. Public clonotypes were rare and either shrank or stayed stable during treatment, and the rise in clonality at ibrutinib response reflected expansion of private clonotypes. At ibrutinib response clonality went up, during sustained remission it held steady, and at progression it dropped back toward baseline. Sampling times were not matched between patients in sustained remission and patients whose disease was progressing, and lymph node repertoires were not examined.

Read against the paper, the sample's time point label means: 12 to 13 months on ibrutinib. For TCR beta library preparation, 1.5 to 2.5 micrograms of genomic DNA were extracted from the cryopreserved PBMCs. Longitudinal blood samples from CLL patients receiving ibrutinib monotherapy were subjected to high-throughput TCR beta sequencing. The patients took part in an open-label, single-center phase 2 trial of ibrutinib monotherapy. The clonotype was recovered from a human donor with chronic lymphocytic leukemia. The source was PBMCs, collected after 12 months of ibrutinib treatment. The chain employs TRBV25-1 and TRBJ2-5, and 10 junctional nucleotides match TRBD1. The CDR3 sequence is CASSVPGQGGETQYF. DNA sequence: TGTGCCAGCAGTGTCCCCGGACAGGGGGGAGAGACCCAGTACTTC.